Listed here is a single T cell receptor (beta chain). Its antigen is not identified. The data belong to a study of cytomegalovirus exposure and HLA in healthy donors. Germline values: CDR1 MGHRA, CDR2 YSYEKL. Trimming stripped 0 bases from V and 2 bases from J, with 14 bases between. CDR3 size: 16 residues. The study's findings and limits: The tendency of first-cohort TCR clusters to co-occur in the roughly 120 validation repertoires was the finding of a later analysis.

Produced via immunoSEQ multiplex PCR; TCRdb's table is partial and in-frame only. The profile covers 130,000 or so clones, with under 90% appearing a single time and about 3.5% taken by the ten largest. V is TRBV4-1 and J is TRBJ2-7, with D tentatively TRBD2 (5 bases). Source material: PBMCs. The receptor's source is a man younger than 45 in good health and CMV-seronegative. The CDR3 sequence is CASSQDLGSGTYEQYF. In DNA form, the CDR3 reads TGCGCCAGCAGCCAAGATCTGGGTTCGGGGACCTACGAGCAGTACTTC.